This T cell receptor (beta chain) was sequenced during a study of Graves' ophthalmopathy and Graves' hyperthyroidism. Study-wide results and limits: Distinction of ophthalmopathy from stable hyperthyroidism by a 13-signature model reached almost 90% sensitivity and 65% to 83% specificity. Thyroid clonotypes that were expanded above 0.001 frequency mostly also appeared in blood. As the model predicted ophthalmopathy progression, it achieved a sensitivity of just over 70% and a specificity of around 76%.

Pregnant or lactating patients and those with other autoimmune diseases or uncontrolled infections were excluded. This clonotype has just a few counts. Its target is not known. The V gene lost 8 bases and the J gene lost 7 bases, with 15 bases spanning the gap. The CDR3 spans 13 residues. RNA transcripts served as template for amplifying TCR beta CDR3 sequences. The first round was an RT-PCR with HTBI primers, and the second round was a multiplex PCR. TCRdb re-derived calls from the multiplex PCR reads in MiXCR, one entry per CDR3 protein. The sample yields roughly 300,000 distinct CDR3 sequences, 17% seen once.

The chain is built from TRBV12-3 or TRBV12-4 and TRBJ2-4; possibly TRBD1 or TRBD2 for D (6 bases each). The source of this sequence is an adult man with Graves' ophthalmopathy. The sequencing sample was made of peripheral blood. The CDR3 DNA is TGTGCCAGCCGATTAGGGGGGACGAACATTCAGTACTTC. Translated, it gives CASRLGGTNIQYF.